These 29 T cell receptor beta chains share one sample of origin, sequenced in a study of T cells after yellow fever vaccination. TCRdb ran MiXCR on the 5' RACE reads and lists one entry per CDR3 protein. This repertoire shows about 5,800 distinct CDR3 sequences, 5% to 6.5% found once; its top ten account for approximately 58%. The sequencing used PBMCs, either bulk or a sorted T-cell subset (CD4+, CD8+, memory, or dextramer-sorted; not recorded which), collected roughly 15 days after the first yellow fever vaccination. The receptors were sampled from a man aged 18 to 29 who received the YFV17D yellow fever vaccine.

Many counts were recorded for this clonotype. The chain carries TRBV3-1 and TRBJ1-1, with D unclear. The CDR3 is 14 residues long. Germline CDR1 is LGHDT and CDR2 is YNNKEL (reference sequence). V lost 1 base and J 5 bases, leaving 11 bases between the germline ends. In DNA form, the CDR3 reads TGTGCCAGCAGCCAAGGGTATGCGGGTACTGAAGCTTTCTTT. Protein product: CASSQGYAGTEAFF.

This clonotype was counted ten times or more. This chain connects TRBV5-1 to TRBJ1-2, with 8 bases that match TRBD1. The CDR3 has 14 amino acids. With 4 bases clipped from V and 3 bases from J, the junction kept 5 bases outside the gene matches. The germline V gene encodes CDR1 SGHRS and CDR2 YFSETQ. In DNA form, the CDR3 reads TGCGCCAGCAGCCGTGGACAGGGCGACTATGGCTACACCTTC. This gives the protein CASSRGQGDYGYTF.

This clonotype was observed many times. V and J are TRBV29-1 and TRBJ1-1, with 10 positions matching TRBD1. The germline V gene has CDR1 SQVTM and CDR2 ANQGSEA. This CDR3 contains 15 residues. The junction had 8 bases not matched to a gene; V was cut back by 6 bases and J by 1 base. CDR3: CSVRDRGLANTEAFF. The CDR3 coding sequence is TGCAGCGTGCGAGACAGGGGGCTAGCGAACACTGAAGCTTTCTTT.

Ten or more counts support this clonotype. The chain links TRBV7-9 to TRBJ1-4; D is unresolved. Germline loops: CDR1 SEHNR, CDR2 FQNEAQ (reference sequence). Trimming cost V 3 bases and J 8 bases, with 22 bases left between them. The CDR3 runs 17 residues. CDR3 protein: CASSFPIELQNREKLFF. The CDR3 region has the DNA TGTGCCAGCAGCTTCCCCATTGAATTACAAAATAGGGAAAAACTGTTTTTT.

This clonotype appeared many times. This chain links TRBV21-1 with TRBJ2-4; no DNA check was done on the table's D call, TRBD2. TRBV21-1 is assigned pseudogene status. This CDR3 has 18 residues. The CDR3 region has the DNA TGTGCCAGCAGCAAGGGGCGTGCGGGGGGCCCCGTCGGGAACATTCAGTACTTC. Its translation is CASSKGRAGGPVGNIQYF.

This clonotype has ten or more counts. CDR3 region: CASNAGNTGELFF. In DNA form, the CDR3 reads TGTGCCAGCAATGCAGGGAACACCGGGGAGCTGTTTTTT. The gene calls are TRBV9 and TRBJ2-2; D is undetermined. In germline, CDR1 is SGDLS, CDR2 YYNGEE. The length of the CDR3 is 13 residues. Deletions cut 6 bases from V and 1 base from J, with 7 bases between. The full variable domain, with the rest looked up from reference TRBV9 and TRBJ2-2, is DSGVTQTPKHLITATGQRVTLRCSPRSGDLSVYWYQQSLDQGLQFLIQYYNGEERAKGNILERFSAQQFPDLHSELNLSSLELGDSALYFCASNAGNTGELFFGEGSRLTVL.

This clonotype occurred many times. The missing conserved phenylalanine or tryptophan at the end of this CDR3 makes a read error likely. Because the CDR3's place on the DNA is in doubt, the DNA is left out and the CDR3 is given as listed by TCRdb. V gene TRBV7-6 combines with J gene TRBJ2-1. The CDR3 adds up to 9 amino acids, both ends counted. Germline-derived CDR1 and CDR2 are SGHVS and FNYEAQ. This CDR3 reads CASSLTESE.

This clonotype appeared many times. The chain recombines TRBV6-5 with TRBJ1-1; no firm D call. CDR3 length equals 14 residues. CDR1 MNHEY and CDR2 SVGAGI come from the germline V gene. The V end was cut by 5 bases, the J end by 7 bases, with 17 bases between. This CDR3 reads CASSDWRYHFEAFF. CDR3 bases: TGTGCCAGCAGTGACTGGAGGTACCATTTTGAAGCTTTCTTT.

This clonotype has at least ten counts. The chain recombines TRBV19 with TRBJ1-2, with 7 bases that match TRBD1. The CDR3 has 15 residues. V shed 3 bases, J shed 4 bases, and the junction held 8 bases outside the gene matches. CDR1 is LNHDA, CDR2 SQIVND, per germline (reference sequence). This CDR3 reads CASSILPRDSYGYTF. The CDR3 coding sequence is TGTGCCAGTAGTATTCTACCCCGGGACAGCTATGGCTACACCTTC. The variable domain in full, completed from reference TRBV19 and TRBJ1-2, reads DGGITQSPKYLFRKEGQNVTLSCEQNLNHDAMYWYRQDPGQGLRLIYYSQIVNDFQKGDIAEGYSVSREKKESFPLTVTSAQKNPTAFYLCASSILPRDSYGYTFGSGTRLTVV.

For this clonotype: At one end, the junction sequence differs from germline, possibly due to a read error. The chain couples TRBV20-1 to TRBJ2-5, with 10 bases aligning to TRBD2. CDR3 size: 17 residues. Looked up from germline, CDR1 is DFQATT and CDR2 is SNEGSKA (reference sequence). CDR3 residues: CCASILAGAPRVETQYF. CDR3 nucleotide sequence: TGCTGTGCTAGTATCCTAGCGGGGGCCCCCCGTGTGGAGACCCAGTACTTC.

This clonotype showed up many times. The chain is built from TRBV7-2 and TRBJ1-1; D ambiguous. Germline-derived CDR1 and CDR2 are SGHTA and FQGNSA. Trimming pared 5 bases from V and 0 bases from J, leaving 10 bases between. The CDR3 has 14 residues. The CDR3: CASSPFGLNTEAFF. The CDR3 DNA is TGTGCCAGCAGCCCCTTCGGCTTGAACACTGAAGCTTTCTTT. The whole variable domain, remainder taken from reference TRBV7-2 and TRBJ1-1, is GAGVSQSPSNKVTEKGKDVELRCDPISGHTALYWYRQSLGQGLEFLIYFQGNSAPDKSGLPSDRFSAERTGGSVSTLTIQRTQQEDSAVYLCASSPFGLNTEAFFGQGTRLTVV.

This clonotype was recorded many times. This rearrangement joins TRBV12-3 or TRBV12-4 to TRBJ1-5; D perhaps matches TRBD1 (5 bases). The CDR3 covers 15 residues. Trimming took 7 bases from V and 4 from J, leaving 17 bases between them. CDR3 loop: CASTTINRQNQPQHF. CDR3 sequence (DNA): TGTGCCAGCACTACCATTAACCGACAGAATCAGCCCCAGCATTTT.

The rearrangement links TRBV28 to TRBJ2-7; D is unclear. The germline CDR1 and CDR2 sequences are MDHEN and SYDVKM. The CDR3 is made up of 13 amino acids. The V and J ends lost 10 bases and 2 bases respectively, with 15 bases between them. CDR3 protein: CAMSFWTPYEQYF. The CDR3 coding sequence is TGTGCCATGAGCTTTTGGACCCCCTACGAGCAGTACTTC.

CDR3 protein: CAMGPGVRCNEQFF. CDR3 bases: TGTGCCATGGGCCCCGGGGTACGGTGCAATGAGCAGTTCTTC. The V call is TRBV5-6, the J call TRBJ2-1; possible D gene TRBD2, 5 bases. From germline, CDR1 is SGHDT and CDR2 YYEEEE. This CDR3 is built from 14 residues. V was trimmed by 9 bases and J by 6 bases, leaving 19 bases between them.

This clonotype was recorded many times. CDR3 nucleotides: TGTGCCAGCAGCGCGCAGGGGGCAGTCTATGGCTACACCTTC. Residues: CASSAQGAVYGYTF. The chain links TRBV7-6 to TRBJ1-2; TRBD1 matches at 8 bases. CDR1 and CDR2 (germline): SGHVS, FNYEAQ. This CDR3 is built from 14 residues. The V gene end was trimmed by 5 bases and the J gene end by 4 bases; junction bases not matched to a gene: 6.

This clonotype was detected only a few times. V usage is TRBV5-6 and J usage is TRBJ1-6, with TRBD1 as a possible D gene (5 bases). V dropped 4 bases and J dropped 14 bases, with 22 bases sitting between them. This CDR3 is built from 15 residues. Germline V gene sequence: CDR1 SGHDT, CDR2 YYEEEE. The CDR3 region is CASSIWDARLFTLHF. The CDR3 DNA sequence: TGTGCCAGCAGCATATGGGACGCCCGGCTATTCACCCTCCACTTT.

This clonotype has ten or more counts. The J gene is TRBJ1-5, the V gene TRBV2, with 8 bases aligning to TRBD1. Germline loops: CDR1 SNHLY, CDR2 FYNNEI. This CDR3 has 12 amino acids. Trimming cost V 9 bases and J 5 bases; bases outside gene matches: 3. CDR3 sequence reads: CASTTGDQPQHF. Written as DNA, the CDR3 is TGTGCCAGTACGACAGGGGATCAGCCCCAGCATTTT.

Many counts were recorded for this clonotype. The chain employs TRBV14 and TRBJ2-1; D is possibly TRBD1 (5 bases). The V end lost 5 bases, the J end lost 9 bases, and 23 bases lay between the germline ends. The CDR3 extends over 16 amino acids. Germline CDR1 is SGHDN and CDR2 is FVKESK. In DNA form, the CDR3 reads TGTGCCAGCAGCTCCCGGATCATGGGGCCCTCTACTGAGCAGTTCTTC. This translates into CASSSRIMGPSTEQFF.

In this sample, this clonotype turned up many times. The J gene is TRBJ1-1, the V gene TRBV28; D is undetermined. The V gene's germline CDR1 is MDHEN and CDR2 SYDVKM. CDR3 length equals 15 residues. V lost 5 bases, J lost 1 base, and 14 bases lay in between. The CDR3 loop is CASSPRREENTEAFF. CDR3 nucleotides: TGTGCCAGCAGTCCCCGCCGGGAGGAGAACACTGAAGCTTTCTTT. The complete variable domain, with remaining parts taken from reference TRBV28 and TRBJ1-1, reads DVKVTQSSRYLVKRTGEKVFLECVQDMDHENMFWYRQDPGLGLRLIYFSYDVKMKEKGDIPEGYSVSREKKERFSLILESASTNQTSMYLCASSPRREENTEAFFGQGTRLTVV.

This clonotype was recorded many times. The V call is TRBV6-2 or TRBV6-3, the J call TRBJ2-5, with 13 bases fitting TRBD2. The junction had 8 bases not matched to a gene; V was cut back by 2 bases and J by 5 bases. In germline, CDR1 is MNHEY, CDR2 SVGEGT. The CDR3 runs 17 residues. CDR3 nucleotides: TGTGCCAGCAGTTACCGCACTCCGGGACTAGCGGGGGAGACCCAGTACTTC. Amino acid sequence: CASSYRTPGLAGETQYF.

This clonotype was observed at least ten times. The chain is built from TRBV7-2 and TRBJ1-1, with 10 nucleotides matching TRBD1. Losses at the gene ends were 5 bases for V and 2 bases for J; bases not matched to a gene: 11. This CDR3 is 17 amino acids long. Germline V CDR1 and CDR2: SGHTA, FQGNSA. Written as DNA, the CDR3 is TGTGCCAGCAGCCTACTCGACAGGGGGCGCGTTAACACTGAAGCTTTCTTT. The encoded protein is CASSLLDRGRVNTEAFF.

This clonotype qualifies as medium-sized. The chain couples TRBV6-5 to TRBJ1-2; 10 positions agree with TRBD1. The germline CDR1 and CDR2 sequences are MNHEY and SVGAGI. With V trimmed by 11 bases and J by 4 bases, 1 base remained unmatched. The CDR3 length is 11 residues. The CDR3 DNA is TGTGCCGGGACAGGGGTCTATGGCTACACCTTC. This encodes CAGTGVYGYTF.

Many counts were recorded for this clonotype. J is TRBJ2-2 and V is TRBV11-2; D call uncertain. The CDR3 loop spans 13 amino acids. CDR1 is SGHAT, CDR2 FQNNGV, per germline. Trimming shortened V by 5 bases and J by 3 bases, and 7 bases separated the two germline ends. DNA of the CDR3: TGTGCCAGCAGCGGTTTGTACACCGGGGAGCTGTTTTTT. Translation: CASSGLYTGELFF.

Ten or more counts support this clonotype. The V call is TRBV7-2, the J call TRBJ2-1; D not resolved. Trimming took 0 bases from V and 6 from J, leaving 9 bases between them. This CDR3 has 14 amino acids. In germline, CDR1 is SGHTA, CDR2 FQGNSA. The CDR3 is CASSLAPGVNEQFF. CDR3 bases: TGTGCCAGCAGCTTAGCGCCTGGGGTCAATGAGCAGTTCTTC.

V and J are TRBV6-2 or TRBV6-3 and TRBJ1-5, with no clear D. The CDR3 has 13 amino acids. Trimming pared 6 bases from V and 4 bases from J, leaving 10 bases between. CDR1 is MNHEY, CDR2 SVGEGT, per germline. The CDR3 region has the DNA TGTGCCAGCAGAGCCGACTTGAATCAGCCCCAGCATTTT. Protein product: CASRADLNQPQHF.

This clonotype was counted ten times or more. This chain links TRBV4-2 with TRBJ2-7; 8 nucleotides align to TRBD2. CDR1 and CDR2 from the germline V gene are LGHNA and YNFKEQ. The junction had 9 bases not matched to a gene; V was cut back by 0 bases and J by 5 bases. This CDR3 has 16 amino acids. The CDR3 reads CASSQDLGGGLNEQYF. The CDR3 DNA reads TGTGCCAGCAGCCAAGATTTAGGCGGGGGGTTGAACGAGCAGTACTTC.

This clonotype was seen many times. V and J are TRBV6-5 and TRBJ1-2, with TRBD1 matching 10 bases. From germline, CDR1 is MNHEY and CDR2 SVGAGI. J lost 7 bases, V lost 6 bases, and 5 bases had no gene match. The CDR3 spans 13 residues. The CDR3, as DNA: TGTGCCAGCAGAGGGACAGGGGTCGGTGGCTACACCTTC. Amino acids: CASRGTGVGGYTF.

This clonotype was counted at least ten times. This chain uses TRBV30 with TRBJ2-3, with unresolved D. The CDR3 loop spans 13 amino acids. Trimming stripped 3 bases from V and 2 bases from J, with 9 bases between. Germline V gene lookup returns CDR1 GTSNPN and CDR2 SVGIG (reference sequence). The CDR3: CAWSGSFTDTQYF. The DNA for the CDR3 is TGTGCCTGGAGCGGGTCTTTCACAGATACGCAGTATTTT.

This clonotype has ten or more counts. In nucleotides, the CDR3 is TGTGCCAGCAGCTTAGGGGGGGCCTGGTACAATGAGCAGTTCTTC. This translates into CASSLGGAWYNEQFF. This chain joins TRBV7-2 and TRBJ2-1; perhaps D is TRBD1 or TRBD2 (6 bases each). In germline, CDR1 is SGHTA, CDR2 FQGNSA. V was clipped by 1 base and J by 4 bases, with 11 bases between them. This CDR3 region has 15 residues.